This TCR beta chain was obtained from a study of control samples from healthy donors and cancer patients. Germline-derived CDR1 and CDR2 are MDHEN and SYDVKM. The CDR3 loop spans 14 amino acids. The V gene lost 6 bases and the J gene lost 0 bases, with 9 bases spanning the gap. Using immunoSEQ multiplex PCR, the repertoire was profiled, and TCRdb retains in-frame clones only, with some absent. The sample carries approximately 150,000 clones, 92% recorded once. The chain joins TRBV28 to TRBJ1-5, with D possibly being TRBD1 (5 bases). The receptor comes from a woman in her 30s in good health. The sequenced sample consisted of blood. CDR3 amino acids: CASRTDSSNQPQHF. The CDR3 DNA follows: TGTGCCAGCAGGACCGACAGTAGCAATCAGCCCCAGCATTTT.